What follows describes a single T cell receptor (beta chain). Its cognate antigen has yet to be identified. No base-level quality is on record; no much larger clone is a single base apart. The source of the sample is a study of blood T cells in healthy people across ages (dated by TCRdb to the mid-2010s). Regarding the research as a whole: Template switching captured roughly one uniquely barcoded TCR beta cDNA molecule per two T cells in model experiments. To track age-related changes in TCR beta repertoire diversity, the study relied on deep sequencing normalized with unique cDNA molecular identifiers. The donors were divided into four age groups: young (average roughly 15 years), middle-aged (over 35), aged (about 60) and long-lived (about 90). To avoid experimental bias, donors of different ages were randomly spread across the sequencing lanes. Two additional independent replicas of 1 million unique cDNA reads from the same blood draw were analyzed for two donors (one aged 18 to 29 and one aged 80 or older). Results the study describes overall, beyond this receptor: Observed TCR beta diversity per million T cells fell roughly linearly with age, and a significant reduction was already apparent by age roughly 40. Conclusive comparison of naive and antigen-experienced compartments was prevented by the profiling of bulk unsorted PBMCs. Compared with the aged group, more naive CD4+ T cells, fewer expanded clones and increased TCR diversity were shown by the long-lived group, suggesting age selection. Estimates of total diversity based on one million sequenced T cells were considered lower bounds and underestimates. Because the CMV infection status of the donors was unknown, age-related changes in expanded clonotypes may potentially have been confounded. There was a strong correlation between observed TCR beta diversity and the percentage of naive T cells measured by flow cytometry.

The donors were around 39 Caucasian individuals from Russia, aged 6 to 90 years, who were systemically healthy. Around 9.7 milliliters of peripheral blood were collected from each donor into EDTA-treated Vacutainer tubes. PBMCs were isolated by Ficoll-Paque density-gradient centrifugation, with at least 6.5 million obtained per sample. Trizol reagent was used to extract total RNA from PBMCs, with at least 6 micrograms per sample. For every donor, an aliquot of PBMCs went through flow cytometry to measure the percentages of naive CD45RAhigh/CD27high T cells. The V end gives up 3 bases and the J end 8 bases, leaving 9 bases in the junction not matched to a gene. CDR1 SGHRS and CDR2 YFSETQ are derived from the germline V gene. Counted from cysteine to phenylalanine, this CDR3 has 15 amino acids. The sequence is cut down to CDR3 DNA, 45 bases in frame from base 1. Library preparation employed 5' RACE. TCRdb records Illumina HiSeq 2500 as the sequencer. The second PCR ran for about 6 to 12 cycles and used a J-beta primer mix along with a sample-barcoded 5' primer. Each TCR beta cDNA molecule received a unique molecular identifier from a template-switch 5' adaptor carrying 12 random nucleotides. Each sample yielded at least 2.5 million CDR3-containing paired-end reads. The Mint cDNA synthesis kit, primed by a TRBC-specific oligonucleotide, was used to synthesize first-strand cDNA from all RNA. Following uracil-DNA glycosylase treatment, all cDNA underwent a first 18-cycle PCR with the universal primers M1SS and BC2_uni_R. For the original study's pipeline: Each sample was normalized by randomly selecting 1 million high-quality reads, each carrying a distinct molecular identifier. Reads sharing molecular identifiers were discarded rather than binned into consensus sequences. MiTCR, run with a Q25 quality threshold and the strictest error-elimination algorithm, handled CDR3 identification, clonotype clustering and error correction. A nonparametric unseen species model with Euler transformation was used to estimate lower-bound total TCR beta diversity. Using fastp at Q25 and MiXCR, TCRdb reprocessed the public reads and kept productive beta chains. All rows with the same CDR3 protein become a single entry with the most common DNA and genes. The V and J calls were determined by TCRdb, not by the authors. This sample has 550,000 to 800,000 distinct CDR3 sequences in its table, and about a third of those were observed once. The leading ten clones occupy less than 20% of the sample.

The sample comprised blood. This clonotype was obtained from a woman at least 80 years old in good health. Donor details come from another sample of the same person, matched by shared clones. The rearranged segments are TRBV5-1 and TRBJ2-1; 9 bases in the junction line up with TRBD1. In nucleotides, the sequence is TGCGCCAGCAGCTCGGGACAGGGAGGCTGGGATGAGCAGTTCTTC. It specifies CASSSGQGGWDEQFF.